The rows below give T cell receptor beta chains drawn from one sample of a study of T cell responses to AZD1222 COVID-19 vaccine. Only in-frame clones appear in the TCRdb table, and some are missing; sequencing was by immunoSEQ multiplex PCR. The sample has 50,000 to 65,000 clones, about nine tenths seen once; the top ten hold about 2.5%. The source material was peripheral blood, sampled 28 days after the second AZD1222 dose. Receptor source: an adult who received the AZD1222 COVID-19 vaccine. CDR3s leave out the opening cysteine and the closing phenylalanine or tryptophan. Where a row states a size, it is once, few, many or the class of an expanded clone; other rows omit it.

cdr3_aa j_call clone_size v_call
ASSQLAGGAYEQF TRBJ2-1 . TRBV27
ASRLRQGSDTQY TRBJ2-3 . TRBV5-1
ASSPSGRGLDTEAF TRBJ1-1 . TRBV5-1
ASSYSSNQPQH TRBJ1-5 . TRBV6-5
ASSLQGVYGYT TRBJ1-2 . TRBV5-5
ASKGRLSSYNEQF TRBJ2-1 . TRBV6-5
ATSEAAGNQPQH TRBJ1-5 . TRBV24-1
ASSYSRDHLYNEQF TRBJ2-1 . TRBV6-5
ASSPGDGETDTQY TRBJ2-3 . TRBV18
ASRDRGDYGYT TRBJ1-2 . TRBV19
ASSLFTAYGYT TRBJ1-2 few TRBV7-2
ASSPVTSGSISGANVLT TRBJ2-6 once TRBV18
ATAGTQGTDTQY TRBJ2-3 . TRBV10-3
ASSLLAGPSYEQY TRBJ2-7 . TRBV11-2
ASSASAGQEAF TRBJ1-1 . TRBV9
ASRHRGWQF TRBJ2-1 . TRBV4-1
ASSEAWGASLNTEAF TRBJ1-1 . TRBV6-1
ASSPTGELF TRBJ2-2 . TRBV28
ASSLEEEVTKLF TRBJ1-4 . TRBV7-9
ATGRGEKLF TRBJ1-4 . TRBV19
ASSLGGPRLLNTEAF TRBJ1-1 . TRBV5-1
ASSSGTAFGDEQF TRBJ2-1 . TRBV19
SVSRTVMNTEAF TRBJ1-1 . TRBV29-1
ASSPTSGGYNEQF TRBJ2-1 . TRBV6-5
ASSPPTLINSPLH TRBJ1-6 few TRBV28